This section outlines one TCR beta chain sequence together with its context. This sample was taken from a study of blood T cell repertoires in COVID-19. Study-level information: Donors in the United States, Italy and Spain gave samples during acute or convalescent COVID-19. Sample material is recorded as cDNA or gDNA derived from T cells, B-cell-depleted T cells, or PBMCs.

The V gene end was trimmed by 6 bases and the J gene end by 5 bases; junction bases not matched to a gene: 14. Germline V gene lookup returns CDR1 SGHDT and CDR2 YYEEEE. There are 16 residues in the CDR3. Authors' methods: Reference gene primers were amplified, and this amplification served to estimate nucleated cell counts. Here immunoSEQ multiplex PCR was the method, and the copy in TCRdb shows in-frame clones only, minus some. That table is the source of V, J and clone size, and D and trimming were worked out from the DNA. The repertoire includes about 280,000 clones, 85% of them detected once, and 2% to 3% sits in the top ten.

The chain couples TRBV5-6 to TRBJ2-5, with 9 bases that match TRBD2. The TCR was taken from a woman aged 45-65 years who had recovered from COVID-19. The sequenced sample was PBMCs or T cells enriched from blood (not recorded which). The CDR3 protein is CASIRLGSGSRETQYF. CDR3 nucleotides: TGTGCCAGCATCCGACTGGGTAGCGGGAGTCGGGAGACCCAGTACTTC.